Listed below are T cell receptor beta chains from one sample, sequenced in a study of blood T cell repertoires in COVID-19. Measured with immunoSEQ multiplex PCR; TCRdb has only the in-frame clones, and not every one. This table has roughly 270,000 clones, roughly four fifths appearing once. What was sequenced was PBMCs or T cells enriched from blood (not recorded which). The receptors come from a man aged 40-49 years who had been exposed to COVID-19. The CDR3 runs from the conserved cysteine through the conserved F or W. Each record gives: V gene, D gene, J gene, CDR3 length, clone size, CDR3 DNA, CDR3 protein. The D gene is left open where the match is weak. Clone size is not always given. Where it is, it says once, few, many or a class for expanded clones.

V: TRBV29-1; D: .; J: TRBJ1-3; length: 14; size: once; DNA: TGCAGCGTGGGAGGACGGAACAGTGGGAACACCATATATTTT; CDR3: CSVGGRNSGNTIYF
V: TRBV6-6; D: TRBD1; J: TRBJ2-7; length: 13; size: .; DNA: TGTGCCAGCAGTTCCGGGACAGGGGGCGAGCAGTACTTC; CDR3: CASSSGTGGEQYF
V: TRBV13; D: .; J: TRBJ1-1; length: 16; size: .; DNA: TGTGCCAGCAGCTTAGGATGGGAGGGCGCGGGAACTGAAGCTTTCTTT; CDR3: CASSLGWEGAGTEAFF
V: TRBV7-2; D: TRBD2; J: TRBJ2-2; length: 13; size: .; DNA: TGTGCCAGCAGCTTTGGGCGGGGGTCGGGGCTGTTTTTT; CDR3: CASSFGRGSGLFF
V: TRBV3-1/TRBV3-2; D: .; J: TRBJ2-1; length: 14; size: .; DNA: TGTGCCAGCAGCGCCACAGGGATCTACAATGAGCAGTTCTTC; CDR3: CASSATGIYNEQFF
V: TRBV6-4; D: TRBD2; J: TRBJ2-2; length: 16; size: .; DNA: TGTGCCAGCGGATATTCACTAGCGGGAGGGACCGGGGAGCTGTTTTTT; CDR3: CASGYSLAGGTGELFF
V: TRBV28; D: TRBD1; J: TRBJ1-4; length: 16; size: .; DNA: TGTGCCAGCAGTACCCACCGGACAGGGGCTGGAGAAAAACTGTTTTTT; CDR3: CASSTHRTGAGEKLFF
V: TRBV7-9; D: TRBD1; J: TRBJ2-2; length: 13; size: .; DNA: TGTGCCAGCAGTCAGGGGGACACCGGGGAGCTGTTTTTT; CDR3: CASSQGDTGELFF
V: TRBV9; D: .; J: TRBJ1-3; length: 15; size: few; DNA: TGTGCCAGCAGCGTCCTAGGTTCTCATGGAAACACCATATATTTT; CDR3: CASSVLGSHGNTIYF
V: TRBV7-3; D: TRBD2; J: TRBJ2-1; length: 13; size: .; DNA: TGTGCCAGCAGCTTAAGCGGGGAGGGTGAGCAGTTCTTC; CDR3: CASSLSGEGEQFF
V: TRBV5-1; D: TRBD1; J: TRBJ2-7; length: 15; size: .; DNA: TGCGCCAGCAGTCCACCAGGGGGATACCCCTACGAGCAGTACTTC; CDR3: CASSPPGGYPYEQYF
V: TRBV9; D: .; J: TRBJ2-7; length: 14; size: .; DNA: TGTGCCAGCAGCGTAGATCCCGGTTCCTACGAGCAGTACTTC; CDR3: CASSVDPGSYEQYF
V: TRBV27; D: TRBD1; J: TRBJ2-7; length: 14; size: .; DNA: TGTGCCAGCCGGAGGGGACAGGGTTTATACGAGCAGTACTTC; CDR3: CASRRGQGLYEQYF
V: TRBV24-1; D: .; J: TRBJ1-1; length: 15; size: .; DNA: TGTGCCACCAGTGATTCACGCAGGGCGGACACTGAAGCTTTCTTT; CDR3: CATSDSRRADTEAFF
V: TRBV19; D: .; J: TRBJ2-1; length: 15; size: .; DNA: TGTGCCAGTAGTATCTCGGGGGAGCGAAGGAATGAGCAGTTCTTC; CDR3: CASSISGERRNEQFF
V: TRBV7-3; D: .; J: TRBJ1-1; length: 15; size: .; DNA: TGTGCCAGCAGCTTATCCTGGACAGTTAACACTGAAGCTTTCTTT; CDR3: CASSLSWTVNTEAFF
V: TRBV7-9; D: .; J: TRBJ2-1; length: 16; size: .; DNA: TGTGCCAGCAGCTCATGGGACTCCATCCACTTCAATGAGCAGTTCTTC; CDR3: CASSSWDSIHFNEQFF
V: TRBV2; D: .; J: TRBJ1-5; length: 13; size: few; DNA: TGTGCCAGGGGCCTTGGTAGCAATCAGCCCCAGCATTTT; CDR3: CARGLGSNQPQHF
V: TRBV7-9; D: .; J: TRBJ2-5; length: 14; size: .; DNA: TGTGCCAGCAGTCATCAGGGGCCCCAAGAGACCCAGTACTTC; CDR3: CASSHQGPQETQYF
V: TRBV7-9; D: TRBD2; J: TRBJ2-1; length: 16; size: .; DNA: TGTGCCAGCAGCTCGACTAGCGGGAGGGCAGGCAATGAGCAGTTCTTC; CDR3: CASSSTSGRAGNEQFF
V: TRBV7-6; D: .; J: TRBJ1-1; length: 15; size: .; DNA: TGTGCCAGCAGCTTAGCTAGGGGGGGCAGGACTGAAGCTTTCTTT; CDR3: CASSLARGGRTEAFF
V: TRBV5-4; D: .; J: TRBJ2-1; length: 16; size: .; DNA: TGTGCCAGCAGCTTGGTGGAGGCGGGACCCTACAATGAGCAGTTCTTC; CDR3: CASSLVEAGPYNEQFF
V: TRBV3-1/TRBV3-2; D: .; J: TRBJ1-1; length: 12; size: .; DNA: TGTGCCAGCAGCAAAGGAGGGAGAGAAGCTTTCTTT; CDR3: CASSKGGREAFF
V: TRBV2; D: .; J: TRBJ2-1; length: 16; size: .; DNA: TGTGCCAGCAGGGTGGTAATTGGGACATTCAACAATGAGCAGTTCTTC; CDR3: CASRVVIGTFNNEQFF
V: TRBV2; D: TRBD1; J: TRBJ2-5; length: 15; size: .; DNA: TGTGCCAGCAGAAGGGGGACAGTTCGGCGAGAGACCCAGTACTTC; CDR3: CASRRGTVRRETQYF
V: TRBV5-1; D: TRBD1; J: TRBJ1-3; length: 15; size: .; DNA: TGCGCCAGCAGCGAACAGGGGAGCTCTGGAAACACCATATATTTT; CDR3: CASSEQGSSGNTIYF
V: TRBV27; D: .; J: TRBJ1-5; length: 14; size: .; DNA: TGTGCCAGCAGCCCTTATTCTAGCAATCAGCCCCAGCATTTT; CDR3: CASSPYSSNQPQHF
V: TRBV27; D: .; J: TRBJ2-3; length: 10; size: .; DNA: TGTGCCAAACAAATCGATACGCAGTATTTT; CDR3: CAKQIDTQYF
V: TRBV19; D: TRBD1; J: TRBJ1-4; length: 15; size: .; DNA: TGTGCCAGTATTGGACAGGGTGCAACTAATGAAAAACTGTTTTTT; CDR3: CASIGQGATNEKLFF
V: TRBV10-1; D: .; J: TRBJ2-5; length: 13; size: .; DNA: TGCGCCAGCAGCGCCGGGACACTGGAGACCCAGTACTTC; CDR3: CASSAGTLETQYF
V: TRBV2; D: .; J: TRBJ1-1; length: 12; size: .; DNA: TGTGCCAGCACGACAGGGAACACTGAAGCTTTCTTT; CDR3: CASTTGNTEAFF
V: TRBV21-1; D: .; J: TRBJ1-1; length: 16; size: .; DNA: TGTGCCACCTCTTTCCGGGACAGGACAAAAAACTCTGAAGCTTTCTTT; CDR3: CATSFRDRTKNSEAFF
V: TRBV5-6; D: .; J: TRBJ2-5; length: 15; size: .; DNA: TGTGCCAGCAGCCCAGACGGTACCTTGGGCGGGTACCAGTACTTC; CDR3: CASSPDGTLGGYQYF
V: TRBV7-9; D: TRBD2; J: TRBJ2-5; length: 13; size: .; DNA: TGTGCCAGCAGCTTAGGGACTAGCGGGAGGGGGTACTTC; CDR3: CASSLGTSGRGYF
V: TRBV30; D: .; J: TRBJ1-3; length: 13; size: .; DNA: TGTGCCTGGAGTGTGCAGACTGGAAACACCATATATTTT; CDR3: CAWSVQTGNTIYF
V: TRBV7-9; D: .; J: TRBJ2-7; length: 13; size: once; DNA: TGTGCCAGCAGGGGCCCGCTGTCCTACGAGCAGTACTTC; CDR3: CASRGPLSYEQYF
V: TRBV7-9; D: TRBD2; J: TRBJ2-3; length: 14; size: .; DNA: TGTGCCAGCAGCGAAAGCGGGACCACAGATACGCAGTATTTT; CDR3: CASSESGTTDTQYF
V: TRBV29-1; D: .; J: TRBJ1-1; length: 12; size: many; DNA: TGCAGCGTTGAAACGGGGAACACTGAAGCTTTCTTT; CDR3: CSVETGNTEAFF
V: TRBV11-2; D: TRBD1; J: TRBJ1-3; length: 18; size: .; DNA: TGTGCCAGCAGAAAACCGGGACAGGGATTTGGGTTTGGAAACACCATATATTTT; CDR3: CASRKPGQGFGFGNTIYF
V: TRBV3-1/TRBV3-2; D: TRBD1; J: TRBJ2-7; length: 16; size: .; DNA: TGTGCCAGCAGCCACATAGGGACAGCCTTCCCCTACGAGCAGTACTTC; CDR3: CASSHIGTAFPYEQYF
V: TRBV5-1; D: TRBD2; J: TRBJ2-6; length: 15; size: .; DNA: TGCGCCAGCAGCGTCGGGGGGTCTGGGGCCAACGTCCTGACTTTC; CDR3: CASSVGGSGANVLTF
V: TRBV7-9; D: .; J: TRBJ2-1; length: 16; size: .; DNA: TGTGCCAGCAGCTTACGCCGAACAGACCTCAGGGATGAGCAGTTCTTC; CDR3: CASSLRRTDLRDEQFF
V: TRBV5-1; D: TRBD1; J: TRBJ1-4; length: 17; size: .; DNA: TGCGCCAGCAGCAAGCTCGGACAGGGTGCAACTAATGAAAAACTGTTTTTT; CDR3: CASSKLGQGATNEKLFF
V: TRBV10-3; D: .; J: TRBJ1-1; length: 13; size: once; DNA: TGTGCCATCAGAATACTCCAAGGGGGTGAAGCTTTCTTT; CDR3: CAIRILQGGEAFF
V: TRBV2; D: TRBD1; J: TRBJ1-1; length: 21; size: .; DNA: TGTGCCAGCAGTGAAAAAAGGGCAGGGGGCACGGGACGAGTTATGAACACTGAAGCTTTCTTT; CDR3: CASSEKRAGGTGRVMNTEAFF
V: TRBV11-3; D: TRBD2; J: TRBJ2-7; length: 18; size: .; DNA: TGTGCCAGCAGCTTGGACTCTAGCGGTAACTATTGGGGTTACGAGCAGTACTTC; CDR3: CASSLDSSGNYWGYEQYF
V: TRBV28; D: .; J: TRBJ1-5; length: 12; size: .; DNA: TGTGCCAGCAGTTCCCTAGGCCAGCCCCAGCATTTT; CDR3: CASSSLGQPQHF